This record covers a single T cell receptor (beta chain). Its cognate antigen is unknown. Repertoires were generated with immunoSEQ multiplex PCR, while TCRdb's copy carries only in-frame clones and drops some. The profile shows approximately 150,000 clones, 75% to 90% of them singletons. These data come from a study of lymphopenia after photon versus proton radiotherapy. Overall study results and limits: Survival link was tested only in deceased patients; proton benefit remains a possibility.

The sequencing here drew on peripheral blood, taken from a patient treated with photon-based radiotherapy. The TCR sequence derives from a man in his forties or fifties with gastric cancer.

CDR3 sequence reads: CAWSVLRGGLSGNTIYF. For the CDR3, the DNA is TGTGCCTGGAGTGTACTTCGAGGGGGCCTCTCTGGAAACACCATATATTTT. V and J are TRBV30 and TRBJ1-3, with TRBD1 matching 7 bases. Germline V CDR1 and CDR2: GTSNPN, SVGIG (reference sequence). V trimming: 0 bases; J trimming: 0 bases; junction bases outside the gene matches: 8. This CDR3 has 17 amino acids.